What follows are 19 T cell receptor beta chains derived from one specimen sequenced in a study of memory CD4+ T cells and cytomegalovirus serostatus. Single viable CD3+CD4+CD8-CD45RO+ cells were sorted as the memory CD4+ T cells. Generated by immunoSEQ multiplex PCR, the TCRdb table keeps only in-frame clones and is missing some. The data show tens of thousands of clones, 82% seen once. Material for sequencing was memory CD4+ T cells from blood. These receptors were taken from an adult in good health and CMV-seronegative.

The V call is TRBV7-3, the J call TRBJ2-4; D not certain. CDR3 size: 16 residues. In germline, CDR1 is SGHTA, CDR2 FQGTGA. Trimming left V 3 bases short and J 5 bases short, with 17 bases between. The CDR3: CASSLDGARGENIQYF. DNA of the CDR3: TGTGCCAGCAGCTTGGATGGCGCGCGCGGTGAAAACATTCAGTACTTC.

The V and J genes are TRBV11-3 and TRBJ1-6, with TRBD1 matching 11 bases. The V and J ends lost 5 bases and 6 bases, in that order; junction bases with no gene match: 3. The CDR3 sequence is 15 residues long. The germline gives CDR1 SGHNT, CDR2 YENEEA. The CDR3 spells CASSTGQGANSPLHF. CDR3 DNA sequence: TGTGCCAGCAGCACCGGACAGGGGGCTAATTCACCCCTCCACTTT.

The J gene is TRBJ2-7, the V gene TRBV29-1; 10 bases align to TRBD2. The germline gives CDR1 SQVTM, CDR2 ANQGSEA. With V trimmed by 1 base and J by 7 bases, 7 bases remained unmatched. The CDR3 has 14 residues. In DNA, the CDR3 is TGCAGCGTTGAAGTAGCGGGGGGAAGCTCAGAGCAGTACTTC. Encoded protein: CSVEVAGGSSEQYF.

The CDR3: CASSLDPGQLYTGELFF. The CDR3, as DNA: TGCGCCAGCAGCTTGGATCCGGGACAACTTTATACCGGGGAGCTGTTTTTT. J is TRBJ2-2 and V is TRBV5-1, with D tentatively TRBD1 (6 bases). V was pared by 0 bases and J by 5 bases, with 17 bases between. This CDR3 spans 17 amino acids. The germline V gene encodes CDR1 SGHRS and CDR2 YFSETQ.

The chain joins TRBV11-2 to TRBJ2-5; 10 bases are a match to TRBD2. The CDR3 is made up of 14 amino acids. V shed 5 bases and J 5 bases; nucleotides not matched to a gene: 5. Germline loops: CDR1 SGHAT, CDR2 FQNNGV. The CDR3 region is CASSPTSGYETQYF. The CDR3 DNA follows: TGTGCCAGCAGCCCGACTAGCGGGTATGAGACCCAGTACTTC.

The chain carries TRBV5-1 and TRBJ2-7; 10 nucleotides agree with TRBD2. The CDR3 is 14 amino acids. The trim removed 5 bases at V and 4 bases at J, leaving 6 bases unmatched. The germline CDR1 and CDR2 sequences are SGHRS and YFSETQ. This CDR3 reads CASSSASGGYEQYF. Here the CDR3 DNA reads TGCGCCAGCAGTTCGGCTAGCGGGGGATACGAGCAGTACTTC.

This clone appeared a single time. This chain connects TRBV7-2 to TRBJ1-3, with D tentatively TRBD1 (6 bases). The CDR3 spans 15 residues. Trimming stripped 1 base from V and 2 bases from J, with 9 bases between. The V gene's germline CDR1 is SGHTA and CDR2 FQGNSA. CDR3 DNA: TGTGCCAGCAGCTTAGGGACAGACACTGGAAACACCATATATTTT. Protein sequence: CASSLGTDTGNTIYF.

V and J are TRBV11-2 and TRBJ2-2; 10 positions match TRBD2. V trimming: 4 bases; J trimming: 4 bases; junction bases outside the gene matches: 9. Germline CDR1 reads SGHAT; CDR2 reads FQNNGV. The CDR3 runs to 17 residues. CDR3 region: CASSSQRGGPGTGELFF. CDR3 bases: TGTGCCAGCAGCTCTCAGCGGGGGGGCCCTGGCACCGGGGAGCTGTTTTTT.

The genes are TRBV7-9 and TRBJ2-2, with D unresolved. This CDR3 is built from 15 residues. The V end lost 5 bases, the J end lost 2 bases, and 12 bases lay between the germline ends. Per the germline V gene, CDR1 is SEHNR and CDR2 is FQNEAQ (reference sequence). In DNA, the CDR3 is TGTGCCAGCAGCCTGCTGTGGGAAAACACCGGGGAGCTGTTTTTT. This gives the protein CASSLLWENTGELFF.

This chain connects TRBV9 to TRBJ1-4; D gene ambiguous. CDR3 size: 13 residues. CDR1 and CDR2 (germline): SGDLS, YYNGEE. Trimming removed 2 bases at V and 6 bases at J, with 8 bases between. CDR3 sequence: CASSVGPDEKLFF. The CDR3 nucleotides read TGTGCCAGCAGCGTTGGGCCAGATGAAAAACTGTTTTTT.

V usage is TRBV6-1 and J usage is TRBJ2-7; possibly TRBD1 for D (5 bases). Trimming cost V 6 bases and J 4 bases, with 13 bases left between them. The CDR3 is made up of 13 amino acids. Looked up from germline, CDR1 is MNHNS and CDR2 is SASEGT. In DNA form, the CDR3 reads TGTGCCAGCAGCCGGACAACCTATTACGAGCAGTACTTC. Its translation: CASSRTTYYEQYF.

The chain recombines TRBV2 with TRBJ2-2; 7 positions agree with TRBD1. J was trimmed by 2 bases and V by 7 bases; bases with no gene match: 13. The CDR3 runs 17 residues. Per the germline V gene, CDR1 is SNHLY and CDR2 is FYNNEI. The CDR3 is CASTPNPRDSNTGELFF. The DNA for the CDR3 is TGTGCCAGCACCCCCAATCCCCGGGACAGTAACACCGGGGAGCTGTTTTTT.

The V call is TRBV5-6, the J call TRBJ2-5; no clear D gene. Germline V lookup: CDR1 SGHDT, CDR2 YYEEEE. Deletions cut 0 bases from V and 2 bases from J, with 5 bases between. This CDR3 region has 13 residues. The CDR3 here is CASSLGGQETQYF. As DNA, the CDR3 is TGTGCCAGCAGCTTGGGGGGACAAGAGACCCAGTACTTC. Combining the CDR3 with reference TRBV5-6 and TRBJ2-5 gives the whole variable domain DAGVTQSPTHLIKTRGQQVTLRCSPKSGHDTVSWYQQALGQGPQFIFQYYEEEERQRGNFPDRFSGHQFPNYSSELNVNALLLGDSALYLCASSLGGQETQYFGPGTRLLVL.

This clone was seen once. This chain joins TRBV7-9 and TRBJ2-6; D remains unclear. Trimming shortened V by 5 bases and J by 0 bases, and 8 bases separated the two germline ends. CDR1 and CDR2 (germline): SEHNR, FQNEAQ (reference sequence). This CDR3 comprises 15 residues. CDR3 nucleotide sequence: TGTGCCAGCAGCCGCTCGCCCTCTGGGGCCAACGTCCTGACTTTC. This encodes CASSRSPSGANVLTF.

The chain combines TRBV2 with TRBJ2-5; 7 bases agree with TRBD1. From germline, CDR1 is SNHLY and CDR2 FYNNEI. V shed 2 bases, J shed 9 bases, and the junction held 9 bases outside the gene matches. This CDR3 contains 14 residues. The CDR3 here is CASSELRQGESQYF. CDR3 bases: TGTGCCAGCAGTGAACTTAGACAGGGCGAGTCCCAGTACTTC.

A few counts support this clone. CDR3 DNA sequence: TGCAGCGTTGAACCCGGGGGGCTTGGAAAGGGCTACACCTTC. This gives the protein CSVEPGGLGKGYTF. The chain links TRBV29-1 to TRBJ1-2; TRBD1 is a possible D gene (6 bases). The CDR3 runs to 14 residues. Looked up from germline, CDR1 is SQVTM and CDR2 is ANQGSEA. Trimming pared 2 bases from V and 8 bases from J, leaving 18 bases between.

This chain links TRBV7-9 with TRBJ1-6; unclear D gene. The V and J ends lost 0 bases and 2 bases respectively, with 5 bases between them. Germline lookup yields CDR1 SEHNR and CDR2 FQNEAQ (reference sequence). CDR3 length equals 15 residues. DNA of the CDR3: TGTGCCAGCAGCTTAGCAGGGACCTATAATTCACCCCTCCACTTT. It specifies CASSLAGTYNSPLHF.

The CDR3 DNA sequence: TGTGCCAGCAGCCTTAGCGGGGGGGCCGCTCCCGGGGAGCTGTTTTTT. This codes for CASSLSGGAAPGELFF. The V gene is TRBV7-2, the J gene TRBJ2-2, with 11 bases aligning to TRBD2. The V gene's germline CDR1 is SGHTA and CDR2 FQGNSA. V lost 5 bases, J lost 6 bases, and 8 bases stayed unmatched. There are 16 residues in the CDR3.

The J gene is TRBJ1-1, the V gene TRBV28; no clear D gene. CDR3 length: 12 residues. The germline V gene has CDR1 MDHEN and CDR2 SYDVKM. V gave up 5 bases and J gave up 14 bases, with 18 bases separating them. The CDR3 nucleotides are TGTGCCAGCAGTCTTGCGGTCAGGACCAAATTCTTT. As protein: CASSLAVRTKFF.